The TCR beta chain under discussion was sequenced for a study of T cell responses to AZD1222 COVID-19 vaccine. Study information: Investigators merged groups given second doses at roughly 4 or roughly 12 weeks. Study-level points and caveats: Clonal diversity may have been underestimated, and the donors were mostly white British, with more females than males.

Germline CDR1 MNHEY, CDR2 SMNVEV (reference sequence). The CDR3 contains 16 residues. V lost 4 bases, J lost 1 base, and 4 bases stayed unmatched. The method was immunoSEQ multiplex PCR; TCRdb's version includes in-frame clones alone and lacks a portion of them. Of around 94,000 clones detected, less than 90% appear once; the ten largest clones hold over 15%. As concerns this clone: Its antigen is currently unknown.

This sample comprised peripheral blood, obtained on day 0 of AZD1222 vaccination. The origin of this receptor is an adult in good health. V gene TRBV27 combines with J gene TRBJ1-1, with 12 bases that match TRBD1. CDR3 nucleotides: TGTGCCAGCAGTTCGGGACAGGGGGCTCGGAACACTGAAGCTTTCTTT. Translation: CASSSGQGARNTEAFF.